This TCR beta chain was identified in a study of patients and donors after allogeneic stem cell transplantation (TCRdb year 2020). This clonotype came up many times. Its binding antigen is unknown. The sample holds no much larger clone one base away, and base qualities are not on file. Trimming takes 7 bases off V and 1 base off J; junction bases not matched to a gene: 9. From a lookup of the germline V gene, CDR1 and CDR2 are ENHRY and SYGVKD. CDR3 length: 15 amino acids, cysteine to phenylalanine. This entry keeps only the CDR3 DNA: 45 bases, framed from base 1. Libraries were made using RT-PCR. Sequencing was performed on a NextSeq 550. The raw public data were reprocessed by TCRdb itself: fastp quality trimming at Q25, MiXCR clonotype calling, in-frame beta chains only. Every CDR3 protein is listed once, alongside the most common genes and DNA of its rows. This sample comprises some 880,000 distinct CDR3 sequences, approximately 18% of them detected only once. In total, the top ten clones hold about 6% of the sample.

The source of this sequence is a human donor who was either an allogeneic HSCT recipient or a stem cell or donor lymphocyte infusion donor (not recorded which). It is not recorded whose cells these are; they may come from a transplant donor. The sequence joins TRBV10-3 to TRBJ2-7, and TRBD2 aligns with 8 junction nucleotides. The material sequenced was blood, either unsorted or a sorted T cell fraction (not recorded which). The CDR3 in this case is CAIKGSGGQSYEQYF. The DNA reads as follows: TGTGCCATCAAAGGTTCGGGGGGGCAGTCCTACGAGCAGTACTTC.